What follows are 7 T cell receptor beta chains derived from one specimen sequenced in a study of CD8 T cells in Susac syndrome. RNA was extracted with the RNeasy kit, and a quantity of roughly 0.45 to 1 ug was reverse transcribed using random hexamers. TCRdb itself ran the immunoSEQ multiplex PCR reads through MiXCR, one entry per CDR3 protein. The data contain 150,000 or so distinct CDR3 sequences, just under 95% of them seen just once; the ten biggest clones take up roughly 0.14%. Sequences were obtained from CD4+ T cells from PBMCs. These receptors came from a human donor in good health.

The V call is TRBV3-1, the J call TRBJ1-4; D is ambiguous. In germline, CDR1 is LGHDT, CDR2 YNNKEL (reference sequence). Trimming shortened V by 1 base and J by 4 bases, and 10 bases separated the two germline ends. The CDR3 has 15 residues. The CDR3 DNA follows: TGTGCCAGCAGCCAAGGGGCAGCGGGTAATGAAAAACTGTTTTTT. Its translation is CASSQGAAGNEKLFF.

This chain joins TRBV29-1 and TRBJ1-5; tentative D call: TRBD1 (5 bases). CDR1 is SQVTM and CDR2 is ANQGSEA in the germline V gene. The CDR3 is made up of 13 amino acids. Trimming shortened V by 5 bases and J by 0 bases, and 8 bases separated the two germline ends. The CDR3 sequence: CSVRQGSNQPQHF. CDR3 DNA sequence: TGCAGCGTTCGCCAGGGTAGCAATCAGCCCCAGCATTTT.

The chain is built from TRBV20-1 and TRBJ2-7; 7 bases align to TRBD2. This CDR3 region has 14 residues. Germline V CDR1 and CDR2: DFQATT, SNEGSKA (reference sequence). The junction had 7 bases not matched to a gene; V was cut back by 5 bases and J by 0 bases. CDR3 sequence reads: CSAEPSGLSYEQYF. The CDR3 DNA sequence: TGCAGTGCTGAGCCTAGCGGACTCTCCTACGAGCAGTACTTC.

V and J are TRBV15 and TRBJ2-1; maybe TRBD1 (6 bases). There are 15 residues in the CDR3. Germline CDR1 is LNHNV and CDR2 is YYDKDF (reference sequence). V was clipped by 1 base and J by 5 bases, with 12 bases between them. The CDR3 DNA follows: TGTGCCACCAGCAGAGCGGCAGGGGTCGACAATGAGCAGTTCTTC. Translation gives CATSRAAGVDNEQFF.

The V and J genes are TRBV20-1 and TRBJ2-2, with D possibly TRBD1 on 5 matching bases. V shed 4 bases and J shed 5 bases, with 11 bases lying between them. The germline CDR1 and CDR2 sequences are DFQATT and SNEGSKA (reference sequence). The CDR3 contains 13 residues. CDR3: CSANAGFTGELFF. For the CDR3, the DNA is TGCAGTGCTAACGCAGGGTTTACCGGGGAGCTGTTTTTT.

The chain combines TRBV30 with TRBJ1-2; possibly TRBD1 for D (6 bases). In germline, CDR1 is GTSNPN, CDR2 SVGIG (reference sequence). The CDR3 sequence is 15 residues long. V dropped 0 bases and J dropped 0 bases, with 11 bases sitting between them. DNA of the CDR3: TGTGCCTGGAGTGTAATGGGGGCTGCTAACTATGGCTACACCTTC. It encodes CAWSVMGAANYGYTF.

This chain joins TRBV15 and TRBJ2-7; D may be TRBD1 (6 bases). The CDR3 consists of 14 residues. CDR1 and CDR2 from the germline V gene are LNHNV and YYDKDF (reference sequence). Trimming stripped 1 base from V and 3 bases from J, with 10 bases between. CDR3 DNA: TGTGCCACCAGCAGAGTGTCAGGGGACTACGAGCAGTACTTC. Its protein is CATSRVSGDYEQYF.